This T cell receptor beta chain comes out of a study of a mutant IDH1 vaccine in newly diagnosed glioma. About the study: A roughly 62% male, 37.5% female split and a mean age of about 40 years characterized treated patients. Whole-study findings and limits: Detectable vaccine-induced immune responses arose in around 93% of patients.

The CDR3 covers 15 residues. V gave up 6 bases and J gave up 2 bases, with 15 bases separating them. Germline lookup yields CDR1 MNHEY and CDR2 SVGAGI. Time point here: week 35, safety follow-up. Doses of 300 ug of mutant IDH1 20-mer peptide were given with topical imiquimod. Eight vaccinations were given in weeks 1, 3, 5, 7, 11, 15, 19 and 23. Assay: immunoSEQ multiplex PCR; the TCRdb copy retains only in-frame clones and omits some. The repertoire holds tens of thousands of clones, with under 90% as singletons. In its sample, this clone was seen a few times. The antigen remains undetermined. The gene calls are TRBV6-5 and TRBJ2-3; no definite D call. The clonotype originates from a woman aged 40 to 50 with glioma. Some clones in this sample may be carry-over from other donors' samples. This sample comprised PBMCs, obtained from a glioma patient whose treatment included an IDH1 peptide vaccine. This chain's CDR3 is CASRSLQRSTDTQYF. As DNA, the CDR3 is TGTGCCAGCAGGAGTCTTCAGAGGTCCACAGATACGCAGTATTTT.